In this sample, the clone carrying this TCR beta chain turned up once. Its antigen is not known. CDR3 length: 14 amino acids. Germline-derived CDR1 and CDR2 are MGHDK and SYGVNS. Unmatched junction bases numbered 7, after V lost 8 bases and J lost 6 bases. The PCR made use of 60 Vbeta and 13 Jbeta primers. Using immunoSEQ multiplex PCR, the repertoire was profiled, and TCRdb retains in-frame clones only, with some absent. In the table there are 98,000 or so clones, over 75% of which are singletons. These data belong to a study of cytomegalovirus exposure and HLA in healthy donors. Study-wide results and caveats: Associated with cytomegalovirus, according to the listing, were 150 to 200 TCR beta chains. Sequencing depth across donors, presence/absence analyses assumed, was roughly uniform.

The J gene is TRBJ2-2, the V gene TRBV25-1; TRBD1 matches 9 bases. The sequencing input was PBMCs. The source of this sequence is a woman younger than 35 in good health and CMV-seropositive. The CDR3 here is CASVGQGFSGELFF. The CDR3 DNA sequence: TGTGCCAGCGTGGGACAGGGATTTTCCGGGGAGCTGTTTTTT.